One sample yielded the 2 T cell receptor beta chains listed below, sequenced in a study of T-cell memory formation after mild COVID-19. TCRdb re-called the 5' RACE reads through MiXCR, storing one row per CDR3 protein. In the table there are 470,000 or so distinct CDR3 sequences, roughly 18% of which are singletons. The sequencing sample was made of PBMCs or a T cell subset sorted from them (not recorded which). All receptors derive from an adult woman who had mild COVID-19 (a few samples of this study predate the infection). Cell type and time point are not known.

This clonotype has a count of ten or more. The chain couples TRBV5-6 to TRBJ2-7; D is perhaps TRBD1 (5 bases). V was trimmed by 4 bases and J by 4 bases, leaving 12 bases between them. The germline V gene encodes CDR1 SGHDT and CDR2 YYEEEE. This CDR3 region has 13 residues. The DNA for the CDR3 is TGTGCCAGCAGCGAGTTTACAGGTTACGAGCAGTACTTC. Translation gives CASSEFTGYEQYF.

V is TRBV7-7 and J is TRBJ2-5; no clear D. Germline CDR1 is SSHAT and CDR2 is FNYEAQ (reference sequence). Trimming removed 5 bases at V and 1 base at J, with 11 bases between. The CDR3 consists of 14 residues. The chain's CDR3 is CASSATVLQETQYF. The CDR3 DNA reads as TGTGCCAGCAGCGCCACCGTACTCCAAGAGACCCAGTACTTC.